This T cell receptor beta chain was sequenced in a study of CD8+ T cells in alopecia areata. Study-level information: Patients took tofacitinib for 6 to 18 months, followed by 6 drug-free months.

TCR sequencing used cDNA made by reverse transcription of extracted RNA. Using immunoSEQ multiplex PCR, the repertoire was profiled, and TCRdb retains in-frame clones only, with some absent. Here the sample spans about 210,000 clones, about three fifths being singletons. The treatment is: oral pan-JAK inhibitor, 5-10 mg twice daily. Germline assignment: CDR1 SQVTM and CDR2 ANQGSEA. Trimming left V 2 bases short and J 6 bases short, with 14 bases between. The CDR3 consists of 13 residues. The clonotype was recovered from a human donor with alopecia areata. V is TRBV29-1 and J is TRBJ2-7; tentatively, D is TRBD2 (6 bases). Sequencing used CD4+ T cells sorted from blood, obtained at week 4, from a patient treated with tofacitinib. The CDR3 nucleotides are TGCAGCGTTGAAATGCCGCGGGGAGGCGAGCAGTACTTC. This sequence encodes CSVEMPRGGEQYF.